This TCR beta chain was captured by sequencing in a study of Ad26.COV2.S vaccination and SARS-CoV-2 variants. Overall study context: The study gave Ad26.COV2.S intramuscularly, once or twice 56 days apart.

Germline loops: CDR1 SGDLS, CDR2 YYNGEE. The CDR3 sequence is 14 residues long. V was cut by 0 bases and J by 5 bases, with 12 bases left in between. Turning to this clone: Within the sample, other DNA sequences also encode this same CDR3.

Treatment of the sample: some 19 received Ad26.COV2.S at low or high dose, single or two shots; roughly five received placebo; per-sample allocation not given. Samples came from day 63 after the first vaccine or placebo injection. Here immunoSEQ multiplex PCR was the method, and the copy in TCRdb shows in-frame clones only, minus some. Of around 420,000 clones listed, around nine tenths are singletons. The source of this sequence is a person aged 18-65 years who received the Ad26.COV2.S COVID-19 vaccine or a placebo. The sample consisted of peripheral blood, taken in a trial of Ad26.COV2.S vaccine versus placebo. The chain links TRBV9 to TRBJ2-7; D might be TRBD1 or TRBD2, each matching 5 bases. In nucleotides, the CDR3 is TGTGCCAGCAGCGTAGGAGGTGGGGGTAACGAGCAGTACTTC. Encoded protein: CASSVGGGGNEQYF.